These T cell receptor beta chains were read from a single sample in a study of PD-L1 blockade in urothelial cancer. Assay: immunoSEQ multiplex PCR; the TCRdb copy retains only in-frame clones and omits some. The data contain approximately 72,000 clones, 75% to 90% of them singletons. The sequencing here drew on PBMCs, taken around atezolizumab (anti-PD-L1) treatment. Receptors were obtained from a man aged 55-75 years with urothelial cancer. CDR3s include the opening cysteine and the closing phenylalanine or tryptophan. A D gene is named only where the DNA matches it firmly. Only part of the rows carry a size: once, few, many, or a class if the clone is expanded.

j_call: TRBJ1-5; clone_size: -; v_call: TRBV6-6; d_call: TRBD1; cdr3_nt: TGTGCCAGCAGGCAGGGACAGAGCAATCAGCCCCAGCATTTT; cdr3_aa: CASRQGQSNQPQHF
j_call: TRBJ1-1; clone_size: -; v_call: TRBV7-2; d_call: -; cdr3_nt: TGTGCCAGCAGCTTAGTTCGGGGCACTGAAGCTTTCTTT; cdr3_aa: CASSLVRGTEAFF
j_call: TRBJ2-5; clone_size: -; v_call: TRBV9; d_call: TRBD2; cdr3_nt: TGTGCCAGCAGCCCCACACCCGGGACTAGCGTACAAGAGACCCAGTACTTC; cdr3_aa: CASSPTPGTSVQETQYF
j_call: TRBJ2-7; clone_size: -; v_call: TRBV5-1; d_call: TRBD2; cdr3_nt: TGCGCCAGCAGCGGGCCGGGACTAGCGGGGGGCATGCCGTACGAGCAGTACTTC; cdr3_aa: CASSGPGLAGGMPYEQYF
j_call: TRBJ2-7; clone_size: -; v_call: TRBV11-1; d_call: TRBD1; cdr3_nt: TGTGCCAGCAGCTTAGGGACAGGGTTTGACTACGAGCAGTACTTC; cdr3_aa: CASSLGTGFDYEQYF
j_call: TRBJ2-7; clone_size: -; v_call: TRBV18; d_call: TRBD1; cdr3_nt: TGTGCCAGCTCACCCGGGACAGGCTCCTACGAGCAGTACTTC; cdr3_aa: CASSPGTGSYEQYF
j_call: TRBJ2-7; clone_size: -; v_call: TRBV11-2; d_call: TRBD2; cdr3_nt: TGTGCCAGCCGGCTGCTAGCGGGGGGCCGGGGGTACGAGCAGTACTTC; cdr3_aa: CASRLLAGGRGYEQYF
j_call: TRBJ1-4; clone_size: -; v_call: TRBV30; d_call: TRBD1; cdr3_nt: TGTGCCTGGAGTGTAGTAGGGGGCCCTGAAAAACTGTTTTTT; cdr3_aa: CAWSVVGGPEKLFF
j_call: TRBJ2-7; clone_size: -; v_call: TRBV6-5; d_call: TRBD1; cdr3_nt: TGTGCCAGCAGTAAAACTGGCAGGGGGTACGAGCAGTACTTC; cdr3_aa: CASSKTGRGYEQYF
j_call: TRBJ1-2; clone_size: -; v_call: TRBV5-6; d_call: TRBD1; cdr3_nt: TGTGCCAGCGGGCGACAGGGTATCCGTGGCTACACCTTC; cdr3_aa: CASGRQGIRGYTF
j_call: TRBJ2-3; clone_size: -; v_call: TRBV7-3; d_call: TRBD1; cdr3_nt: TGTGCCAGCAGCTTAACGGTTGGGGTCAGGGGGCCAGATACGCAGTATTTT; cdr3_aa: CASSLTVGVRGPDTQYF
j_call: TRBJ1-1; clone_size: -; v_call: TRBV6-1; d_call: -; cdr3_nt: TGTGCCAGCAGGTCCGGGGGGCTGAACACTGAAGCTTTCTTT; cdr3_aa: CASRSGGLNTEAFF
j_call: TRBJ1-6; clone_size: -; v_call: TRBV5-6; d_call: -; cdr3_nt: TGTGCCAGCAGCTTGCCTCGTTCCGATTCACCCCTCCACTTT; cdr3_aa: CASSLPRSDSPLHF
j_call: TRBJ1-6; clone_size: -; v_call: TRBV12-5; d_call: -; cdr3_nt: TGTGCTAGTGGAGCGGGGGGGGAATCCTATAATTCACCCCTCCACTTT; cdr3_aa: CASGAGGESYNSPLHF
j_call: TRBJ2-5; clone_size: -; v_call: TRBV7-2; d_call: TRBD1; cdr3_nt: TGTGCCAGCAGCTTGGACAGGAGAGAGACCCAGTACTTC; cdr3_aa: CASSLDRRETQYF
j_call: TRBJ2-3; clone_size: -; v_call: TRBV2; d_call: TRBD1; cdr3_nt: TGTGCCAGCAGTGAGGACAGGGGCACAGATACGCAGTATTTT; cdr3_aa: CASSEDRGTDTQYF
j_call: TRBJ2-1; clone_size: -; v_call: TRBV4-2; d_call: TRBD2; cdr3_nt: TGTGCCAGCAGCCCTTCGACTAGCGAGCAGTTCTTC; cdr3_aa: CASSPSTSEQFF
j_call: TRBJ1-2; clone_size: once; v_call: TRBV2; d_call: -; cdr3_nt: TGTGCCAGCGGAACAGTTCCCCAAATGAGTGGCTACACCTTC; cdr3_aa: CASGTVPQMSGYTF
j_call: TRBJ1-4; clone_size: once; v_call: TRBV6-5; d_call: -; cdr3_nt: TGTGCCAGCAGTTACTCGTCAGGGAGCGGGGAAAAACTGTTTTTT; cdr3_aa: CASSYSSGSGEKLFF
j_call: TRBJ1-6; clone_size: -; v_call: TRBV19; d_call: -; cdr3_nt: TGTGCCAGTAGTATAGGACAATATAATTCACCCCTCCACTTT; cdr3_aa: CASSIGQYNSPLHF
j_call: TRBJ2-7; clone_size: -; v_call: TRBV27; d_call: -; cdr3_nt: TGTGCCAGCAGTGGGTCAGGGAAAAACTACGGGCAGTACTTC; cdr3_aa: CASSGSGKNYGQYF
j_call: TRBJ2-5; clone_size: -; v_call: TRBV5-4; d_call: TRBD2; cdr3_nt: TGTGCCAGCAGCTGGACTAGCGGGGGGCCACAAGAGACCCAGTACTTC; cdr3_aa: CASSWTSGGPQETQYF
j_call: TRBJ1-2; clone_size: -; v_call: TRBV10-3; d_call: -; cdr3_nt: TGTGCCACCAAAAAGGAGTATGGCTACACCTTC; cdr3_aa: CATKKEYGYTF
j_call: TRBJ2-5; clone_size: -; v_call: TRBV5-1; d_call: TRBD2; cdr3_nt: TGCGCCAGCAGCAACGCGGGGGGAAGAGAGACCCAGTACTTC; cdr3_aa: CASSNAGGRETQYF
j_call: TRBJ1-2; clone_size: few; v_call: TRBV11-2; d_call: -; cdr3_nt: TGTGCCAGCAGCTTAGAGGTGTCTAGCTATGGCTACACCTTC; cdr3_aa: CASSLEVSSYGYTF
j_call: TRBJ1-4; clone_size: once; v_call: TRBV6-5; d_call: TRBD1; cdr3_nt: TGTGCCAGCAGCCCAACAGGGGGCGCGGGGGAAAAACTGTTTTTT; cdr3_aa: CASSPTGGAGEKLFF
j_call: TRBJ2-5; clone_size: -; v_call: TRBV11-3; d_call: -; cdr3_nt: TGTGCCAGCAGGGGAGGGCAGGGGGAGACCCAGTACTTC; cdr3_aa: CASRGGQGETQYF
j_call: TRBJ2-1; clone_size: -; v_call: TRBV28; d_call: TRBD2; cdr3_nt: TGTGCCAGTCTACTAGCGGGGGGTTACAATGAGCAGTTCTTC; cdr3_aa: CASLLAGGYNEQFF
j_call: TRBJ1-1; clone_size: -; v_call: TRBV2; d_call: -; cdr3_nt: TGTGCCAGCGGTCCGGGGGGATTCACTGAAGCTTTCTTT; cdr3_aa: CASGPGGFTEAFF
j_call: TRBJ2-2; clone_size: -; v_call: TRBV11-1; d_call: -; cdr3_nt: TGTGCCAGCAGCTTAGACAGGCCTGCGAACACCGGGGAGCTGTTTTTT; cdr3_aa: CASSLDRPANTGELFF
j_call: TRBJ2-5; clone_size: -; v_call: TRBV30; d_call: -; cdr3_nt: TGTGCCTGGAGACTACAGGGCTTAGAGACCCAGTACTTC; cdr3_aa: CAWRLQGLETQYF
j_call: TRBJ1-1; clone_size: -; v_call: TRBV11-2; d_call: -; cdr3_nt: TGTGCCAGCCAGAGAGGGAACACTGAAGCTTTCTTT; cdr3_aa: CASQRGNTEAFF
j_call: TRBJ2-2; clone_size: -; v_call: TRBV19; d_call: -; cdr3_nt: TGTGCCAGTATGGGATCAGGGGCGGCCGGGGAGCTGTTTTTT; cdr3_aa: CASMGSGAAGELFF
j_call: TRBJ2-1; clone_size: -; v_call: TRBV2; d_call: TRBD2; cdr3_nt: TGTGCCAGCAGTGAATTATGGGGACTAGCGGGGGGTTACAATGAGCAGTTCTTC; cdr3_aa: CASSELWGLAGGYNEQFF
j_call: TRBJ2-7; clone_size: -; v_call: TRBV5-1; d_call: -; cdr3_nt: TGCGCCAGCAGCTTGGCCGGCAGCGGGTCATACGAGCAGTACTTC; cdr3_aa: CASSLAGSGSYEQYF
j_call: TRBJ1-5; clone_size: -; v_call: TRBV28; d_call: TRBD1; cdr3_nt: TGTGCCAGCAGGGACAGGGGACAGGGGGAATATCAGCCCCAGCATTTT; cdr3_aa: CASRDRGQGEYQPQHF
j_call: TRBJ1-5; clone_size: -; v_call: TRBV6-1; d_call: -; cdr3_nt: TGTGCCAGCAGCATCACAGAAACTCAGCCCCAGCATTTT; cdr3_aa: CASSITETQPQHF
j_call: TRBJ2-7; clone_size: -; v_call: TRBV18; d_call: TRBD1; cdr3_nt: TGTGCCAGCTCATCGGACAGGTTCCCCTACGAGCAGTACTTC; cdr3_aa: CASSSDRFPYEQYF
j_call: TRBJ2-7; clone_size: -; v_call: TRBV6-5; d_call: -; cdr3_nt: TGTGCCAGCAGGAATCCCAGGGGTCACTACGAGCAGTACTTC; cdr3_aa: CASRNPRGHYEQYF
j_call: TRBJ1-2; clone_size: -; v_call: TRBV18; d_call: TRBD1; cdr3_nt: TGTGCCAGCTCACCGGGACAGGGAGGAGTACGAGTTGGCTACACCTTC; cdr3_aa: CASSPGQGGVRVGYTF
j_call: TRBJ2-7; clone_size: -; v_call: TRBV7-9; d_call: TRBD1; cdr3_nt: TGTGCCAGCAGCTCCGGGACAGGCCCCTACGAGCAGTACTTC; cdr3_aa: CASSSGTGPYEQYF
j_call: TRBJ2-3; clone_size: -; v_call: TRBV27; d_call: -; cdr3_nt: TGTGCCAGCAGTTTGTCGCGCAGGGTCACAGATACGCAGTATTTT; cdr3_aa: CASSLSRRVTDTQYF
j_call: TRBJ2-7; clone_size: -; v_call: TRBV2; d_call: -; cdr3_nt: TGTGCCACCAAGGATCGGGTAGGGCAGTACTTC; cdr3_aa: CATKDRVGQYF
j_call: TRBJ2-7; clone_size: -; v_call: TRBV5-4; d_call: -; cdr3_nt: TGTGCCAGCAGCCCCGAGGGTTACGAGCAGTACTTC; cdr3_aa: CASSPEGYEQYF